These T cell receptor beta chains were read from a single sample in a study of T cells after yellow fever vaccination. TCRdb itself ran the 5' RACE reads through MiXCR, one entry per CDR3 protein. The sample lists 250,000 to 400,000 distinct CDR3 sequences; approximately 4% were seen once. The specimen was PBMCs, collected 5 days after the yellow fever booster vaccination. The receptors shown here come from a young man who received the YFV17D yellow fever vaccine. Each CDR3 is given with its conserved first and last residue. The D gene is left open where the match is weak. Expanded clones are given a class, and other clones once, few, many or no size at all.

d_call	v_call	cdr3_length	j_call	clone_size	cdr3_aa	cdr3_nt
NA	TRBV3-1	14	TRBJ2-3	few	CASSQFVRSDTQYF	TGTGCCAGCAGCCAATTCGTTAGATCCGATACGCAGTATTTT
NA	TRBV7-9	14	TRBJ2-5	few	CASSPPRTEETQYF	TGTGCCAGCAGCCCCCCGAGGACAGAAGAGACCCAGTACTTC
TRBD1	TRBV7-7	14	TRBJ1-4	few	CASSATGAGEKLFF	TGTGCTAGCAGCGCGACAGGGGCGGGCGAAAAACTGTTTTTT
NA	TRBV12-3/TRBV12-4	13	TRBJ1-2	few	CASSPLRFYGYTF	TGTGCCAGCAGTCCGCTTAGGTTCTATGGCTACACCTTC
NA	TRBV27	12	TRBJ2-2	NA	CASGHGTGELFF	TGTGCCAGCGGCCATGGCACCGGGGAGCTGTTTTTT
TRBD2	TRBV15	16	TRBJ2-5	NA	CATSPSPSGFLETQYF	TGTGCCACCAGCCCAAGCCCTAGCGGCTTCCTAGAGACCCAGTACTTC
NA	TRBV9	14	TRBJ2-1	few	CASSVATAYNEQFF	TGTGCCAGCAGCGTAGCGACCGCGTACAATGAGCAGTTCTTC
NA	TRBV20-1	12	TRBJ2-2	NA	CSARGRAGELFF	TGCAGTGCTAGAGGACGAGCCGGGGAGCTGTTTTTT
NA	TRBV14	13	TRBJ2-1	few	CASSQNWNAEQFF	TGTGCCAGCAGCCAAAACTGGAACGCGGAGCAGTTCTTC
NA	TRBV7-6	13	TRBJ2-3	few	CASRPGNTDTQYF	TGTGCCAGCAGGCCAGGAAACACAGATACGCAGTATTTT
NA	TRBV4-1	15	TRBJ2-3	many	CASSQDGGGGDTQYF	TGCGCCAGCAGCCAAGATGGAGGGGGAGGAGATACGCAGTATTTT
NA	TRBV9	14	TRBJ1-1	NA	CASSVVPGNTEAFF	TGTGCCAGCAGCGTTGTTCCGGGGAACACTGAAGCTTTCTTT
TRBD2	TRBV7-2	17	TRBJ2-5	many	CASNGGAGGGPQETQYF	TGTGCCAGCAATGGGGGAGCGGGCGGGGGGCCCCAAGAGACCCAGTACTTC
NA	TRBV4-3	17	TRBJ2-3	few	CASSPKSPGDLSDTQYF	TGCGCCAGCAGCCCCAAGTCGCCAGGGGACCTCTCCGATACGCAGTATTTT
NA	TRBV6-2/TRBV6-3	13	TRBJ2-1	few	CASHDGSYNEQFF	TGTGCCAGCCACGACGGGTCCTACAATGAGCAGTTCTTC
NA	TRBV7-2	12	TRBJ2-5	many	CASSLVQETQYF	TGTGCCAGCAGCTTAGTTCAAGAGACCCAGTACTTC
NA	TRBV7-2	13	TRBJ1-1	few	CASSLWVGTEAFF	TGTGCCAGCAGCTTGTGGGTAGGGACTGAAGCTTTCTTT
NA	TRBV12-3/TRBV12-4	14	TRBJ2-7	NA	CASRLAGGSYEQYF	TGTGCTTCCCGTTTGGCAGGAGGCTCCTACGAGCAGTACTTC
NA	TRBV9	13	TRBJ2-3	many	CASSVGSADTQYF	TGTGCCAGCAGCGTAGGTAGCGCAGATACGCAGTATTTT
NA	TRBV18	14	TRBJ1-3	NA	CASSPFDSGNTIYF	TGTGCCAGCTCACCATTCGACTCTGGAAACACCATATATTTT
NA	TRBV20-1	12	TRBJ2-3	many	CSAPRPGLTQYF	TGCAGTGCTCCTCGGCCCGGGCTTACGCAGTATTTT
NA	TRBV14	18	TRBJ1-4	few	CASSTRESADSTNEKLFF	TGTGCCAGCAGCACCCGGGAAAGTGCGGACTCAACTAATGAAAAACTGTTTTTT
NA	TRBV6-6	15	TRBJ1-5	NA	CASSPTWRNNQPQHF	TGTGCCAGCAGCCCGACCTGGCGGAACAATCAGCCCCAGCATTTT
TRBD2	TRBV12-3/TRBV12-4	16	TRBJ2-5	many	CASSRTTSDDSETQYF	TGTGCCAGCAGTCGAACGACTAGCGACGATTCGGAGACCCAGTACTTC
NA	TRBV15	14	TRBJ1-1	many	CATHPRGSNTEAFF	TGTGCCACTCACCCCCGGGGAAGTAACACTGAAGCTTTCTTT
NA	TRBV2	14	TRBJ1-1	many	CASKAGRSNTEAFF	TGTGCCAGCAAGGCGGGGAGATCGAACACTGAAGCTTTCTTT
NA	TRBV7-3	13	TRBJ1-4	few	CASSLSVNEKLFF	TGTGCCAGCAGCTTAAGTGTTAATGAAAAACTGTTTTTT
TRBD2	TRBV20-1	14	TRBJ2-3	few	CSAKTSGGTDTQYF	TGCAGTGCTAAGACTAGCGGGGGCACAGATACGCAGTATTTT
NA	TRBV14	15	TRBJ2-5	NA	CASSQDLVRQETQYF	TGTGCCAGCAGCCAAGATTTGGTCAGGCAAGAGACCCAGTACTTC
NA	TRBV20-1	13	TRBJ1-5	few	CSAKTAPNQPQHF	TGCAGTGCTAAAACCGCTCCAAATCAGCCCCAGCATTTT
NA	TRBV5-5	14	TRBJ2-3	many	CASNPAIFTDTQYF	TGTGCCAGCAACCCCGCTATCTTCACAGATACGCAGTATTTT
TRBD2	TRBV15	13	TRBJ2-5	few	CATTGGGQETQYF	TGTGCCACAACGGGAGGGGGACAAGAGACCCAGTACTTC
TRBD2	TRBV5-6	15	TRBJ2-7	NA	CASTLTSGKYYEQYF	TGTGCCAGCACCTTGACTAGCGGGAAGTACTACGAGCAGTACTTC
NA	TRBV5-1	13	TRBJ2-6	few	CASSGQGANVLTF	TGCGCCAGCAGTGGACAGGGGGCCAACGTCCTGACTTTC
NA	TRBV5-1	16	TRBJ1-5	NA	CASSSGVSNGDQPQHF	TGCGCCAGCAGCTCCGGAGTGAGCAACGGGGATCAGCCCCAGCATTTT
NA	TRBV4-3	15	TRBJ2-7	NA	CASSQADRFSYEQYF	TGCGCCAGCAGCCAAGCTGACAGATTCTCCTACGAGCAGTACTTC
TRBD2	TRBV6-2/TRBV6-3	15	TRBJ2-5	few	CASRGRTSGQETQYF	TGTGCCAGCAGGGGACGGACTAGCGGCCAAGAGACCCAGTACTTC
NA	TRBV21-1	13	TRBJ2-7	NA	CAEEGQGAYEQYF	TGTGCTGAGGAGGGACAGGGGGCCTACGAGCAGTACTTC
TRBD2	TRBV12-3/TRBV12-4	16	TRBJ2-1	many	CASNSGGRSSYNEQFF	TGTGCCAGCAATAGCGGGGGCCGGAGCTCCTACAATGAGCAGTTCTTC
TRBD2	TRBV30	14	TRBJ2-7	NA	CAWSVRGIVDEQYF	TGTGCCTGGAGTGTGCGGGGGATCGTAGACGAGCAGTACTTC
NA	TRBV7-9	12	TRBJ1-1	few	CASSTRGTEAFF	TGTGCCAGCAGTACTAGAGGTACTGAAGCTTTCTTT
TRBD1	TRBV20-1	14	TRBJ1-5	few	CSARGQAGNQPQHF	TGCAGTGCTAGGGGACAGGCGGGCAATCAGCCCCAGCATTTT
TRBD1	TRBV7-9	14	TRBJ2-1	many	CASTQGGSYNEQFF	TGTGCCAGCACACAGGGGGGCTCCTACAATGAGCAGTTCTTC
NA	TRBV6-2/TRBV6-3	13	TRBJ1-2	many	CASSYGDGSGYTF	TGTGCCAGCAGTTACGGAGACGGTTCCGGCTACACCTTC
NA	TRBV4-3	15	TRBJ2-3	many	CASSQFRQSTDTQYF	TGCGCCAGCAGCCAGTTCCGACAGAGCACAGATACGCAGTATTTT
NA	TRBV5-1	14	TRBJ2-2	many	CASSLAANTGELFF	TGCGCCAGCAGCTTAGCGGCGAACACCGGGGAGCTGTTTTTT
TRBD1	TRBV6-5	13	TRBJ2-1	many	CASSYRGQGWWFF	TGTGCCAGCAGTTACCGTGGACAGGGGTGGTGGTTCTTC
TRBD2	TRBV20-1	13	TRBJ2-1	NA	CSARTSFHNEQFF	TGCAGTGCGAGGACTAGCTTCCACAATGAGCAGTTCTTC
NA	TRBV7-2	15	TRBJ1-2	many	CASSLAGLANYGYTF	TGTGCCAGCAGCTTAGCTGGTCTGGCTAACTATGGCTACACCTTC
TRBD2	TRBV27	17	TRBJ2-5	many	CASSPSRLAGDQETQYF	TGTGCCAGCAGTCCATCCCGGCTAGCGGGGGACCAAGAGACCCAGTACTTC